This TCR beta chain was retrieved from a study of vaccination and CD4 T cells after COVID-19. Study-wide context: Overlapping spike peptides from SARS-CoV-2, HCoV-NL63, HCoV-OC43 and HCoV-229E served to stimulate the cells.

This clonotype has a single count. Antigen unknown. An end of the junction does not agree with germline; a read error may underlie this. Sequencing of DNA taken from cultured CD4+ T cells relied on the Oncomine TCR Beta short-read assay. It was cultured CD4+ T cells from which genomic DNA was extracted. MiXCR, applied by TCRdb to the PCR reads, yields one record per CDR3 protein. The repertoire holds around 11,000 distinct CDR3 sequences, with 30% to 40% as singletons. The germline CDR1 and CDR2 sequences are SGHTA and FQGNSA. The CDR3 sequence is 14 residues long. The study's findings and limits: The median SARS-CoV-2-reactive clonotype number increased from about 20 to 38, without statistical significance.

Treatment in this sample: approximately nine-day PBMC culture with coronavirus spike peptide pools or control peptides (ViraFEST assay). CD4+ T-cell collection from the unexposed donor predated the COVID-19 pandemic (2011-2018). ViraFEST enlarged antigen-specific T cell populations with peptide pools and afterwards sequenced TCRs. The sample comprised CD4+ T cells from blood, cultured in vitro. The chain is built from TRBV7-2 and TRBJ1-6, with D perhaps matching TRBD1 (5 bases). The source is a human donor in good health. CDR3 coding DNA: TGTGTCAGCAGCTCCCTGGGGCGAGATTCACCCCTCCACTTT. Its protein product is CVSSSLGRDSPLHF.